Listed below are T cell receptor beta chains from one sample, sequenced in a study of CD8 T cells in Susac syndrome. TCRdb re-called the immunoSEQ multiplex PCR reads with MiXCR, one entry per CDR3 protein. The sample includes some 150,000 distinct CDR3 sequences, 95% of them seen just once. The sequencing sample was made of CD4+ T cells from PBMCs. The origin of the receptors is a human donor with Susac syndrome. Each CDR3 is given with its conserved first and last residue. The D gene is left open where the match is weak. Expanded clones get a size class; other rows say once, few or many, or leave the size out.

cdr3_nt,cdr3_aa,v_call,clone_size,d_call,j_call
TGTGCCAGCAGCTTGGACAGTGGTAATTCACCCCTCCACTTT,CASSLDSGNSPLHF,TRBV5-5,-,-,TRBJ1-6
TGTGCCAGCGATAGGACAGGGGGCGATGAGCAGTTCTTC,CASDRTGGDEQFF,TRBV9,once,TRBD1,TRBJ2-1
TGTGCCATCAGTGGAGCGGGGATGACAGATACGCAGTATTTT,CAISGAGMTDTQYF,TRBV10-3,once,TRBD2,TRBJ2-3
TGTGCCAGCAGCCAAGATACCAAATTGGGACAGTACCAAGAGACCCAGTACTTC,CASSQDTKLGQYQETQYF,TRBV14,-,TRBD1,TRBJ2-5
TGTGCCAGCAGTTTACAATCCGGGATAGAGACCCAGTACTTC,CASSLQSGIETQYF,TRBV27,-,-,TRBJ2-5
TGCGCCAGCAGTCATCGGAGGGGGACTTATAGCAATCAGCCCCAGCATTTT,CASSHRRGTYSNQPQHF,TRBV23-1,-,-,TRBJ1-5
TGCGCCAGCAGCTTGGGAGGACTGGGCGACAATGAGCAGTTCTTC,CASSLGGLGDNEQFF,TRBV5-1,-,-,TRBJ2-1
TGCAGCGTCGAGGGACCAAGTCCGTTCTTC,CSVEGPSPFF,TRBV29-1,-,-,TRBJ2-1
TGTGCCAGCTCACCTAAAAGGGGGGATGAGCAGTTCTTC,CASSPKRGDEQFF,TRBV18,-,-,TRBJ2-1
TGTGCCAGCAGCAAAGGTCTGGCGGGGGAGCCGAACACCGGGGAGCTGTTTTTT,CASSKGLAGEPNTGELFF,TRBV21-1,-,-,TRBJ2-2
TGTGCCAGCAACGGACTAGCGGGGGGTCCGGATACGCAGTATTTT,CASNGLAGGPDTQYF,TRBV9,-,TRBD2,TRBJ2-3
TGTGCCAGCAGCCTGAGACAGACGAACACTGAAGCTTTCTTT,CASSLRQTNTEAFF,TRBV27,-,-,TRBJ1-1
TGTGCCAGCAGCGACAATGGGGCTGGCTACACCTTC,CASSDNGAGYTF,TRBV3-1,-,-,TRBJ1-2
TGTGCTAGTGCCCGGACGGCAGAATCTAACTATGGCTACACCTTC,CASARTAESNYGYTF,TRBV12-5,-,-,TRBJ1-2
TGCAGTGCTAGAGGCCAAGACTATGGCTACACCTTC,CSARGQDYGYTF,TRBV20-1,-,-,TRBJ1-2
TGCGCCAGCAGCCACGACTCCATCTCCTACAATGAGCAGTTCTTC,CASSHDSISYNEQFF,TRBV4-3,-,-,TRBJ2-1
TGTGCCATCAGTGGAGGCGGGGGGGCTAACCTTCGGCAGTTCTTC,CAISGGGGANLRQFF,TRBV10-3,-,TRBD2,TRBJ2-1
TGTGCCACCAGCAGAGGGTCCGGGACTAGCCCCTACAATGAGCAGTTCTTC,CATSRGSGTSPYNEQFF,TRBV15,-,TRBD2,TRBJ2-1
TGTGCCAGCAGTAATCCTCCCCATCATTCACCCCTCCACTTT,CASSNPPHHSPLHF,TRBV25-1,-,-,TRBJ1-6
TGCAGCGTTGGGGGCAGACAATATGGCTACACCTTC,CSVGGRQYGYTF,TRBV29-1,-,-,TRBJ1-2
TGTGCCAGCAGACGGGACGTTACGCAGTATTTT,CASRRDVTQYF,TRBV3-1,-,-,TRBJ2-3
TGTGCCAGCAGCGAACCTCGGGGGGCGGGGGATACGCAGTATTTT,CASSEPRGAGDTQYF,TRBV2,-,-,TRBJ2-3
TGCAGTGTAAGGGTAAACAATGAGCAGTTCTTC,CSVRVNNEQFF,TRBV20-1,-,-,TRBJ2-1
TGTGCCAGCAGCGCGCCAGGGTGGCGGGGGGGCCGCGAGCAGTACTTC,CASSAPGWRGGREQYF,TRBV7-9,-,TRBD2,TRBJ2-7
TGTGCCAGCAGTGGGAGCGGCAATCAGCCCCAGCATTTT,CASSGSGNQPQHF,TRBV25-1,-,-,TRBJ1-5
TGCAGTGCAACCTTAGGACTAGCGACCTACGAGCAGTACTTC,CSATLGLATYEQYF,TRBV20-1,-,TRBD2,TRBJ2-7
TGCGCCAGCAGCCGTACCCGGGACACCAGACAGTTCTTC,CASSRTRDTRQFF,TRBV4-1,-,-,TRBJ2-1